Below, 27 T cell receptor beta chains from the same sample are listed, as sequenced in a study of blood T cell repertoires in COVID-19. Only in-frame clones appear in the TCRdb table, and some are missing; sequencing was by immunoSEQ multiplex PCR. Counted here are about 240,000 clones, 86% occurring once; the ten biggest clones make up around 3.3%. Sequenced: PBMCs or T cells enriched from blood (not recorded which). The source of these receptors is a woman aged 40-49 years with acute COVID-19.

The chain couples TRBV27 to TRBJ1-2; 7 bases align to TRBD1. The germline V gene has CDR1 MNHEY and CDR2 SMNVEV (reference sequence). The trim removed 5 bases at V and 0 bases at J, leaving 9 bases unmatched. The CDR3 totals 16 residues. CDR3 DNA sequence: TGTGCCAGCAGTCCAAGACAGGGACCTTCTAACTATGGCTACACCTTC. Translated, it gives CASSPRQGPSNYGYTF.

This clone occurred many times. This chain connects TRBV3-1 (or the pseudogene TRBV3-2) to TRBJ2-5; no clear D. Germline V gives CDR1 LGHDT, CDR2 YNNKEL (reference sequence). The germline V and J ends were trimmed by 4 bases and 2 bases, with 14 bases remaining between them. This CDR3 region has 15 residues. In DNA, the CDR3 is TGTGCCAGCAGCCTAATGCCAGGAACGCAAGAGACCCAGTACTTC. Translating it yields CASSLMPGTQETQYF.

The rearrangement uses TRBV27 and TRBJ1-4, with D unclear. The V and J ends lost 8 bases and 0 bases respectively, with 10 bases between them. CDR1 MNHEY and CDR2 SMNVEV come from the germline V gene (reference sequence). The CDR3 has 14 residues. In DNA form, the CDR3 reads TGTGCCAGCTTCGTGACAACAACTAATGAAAAACTGTTTTTT. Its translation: CASFVTTTNEKLFF.

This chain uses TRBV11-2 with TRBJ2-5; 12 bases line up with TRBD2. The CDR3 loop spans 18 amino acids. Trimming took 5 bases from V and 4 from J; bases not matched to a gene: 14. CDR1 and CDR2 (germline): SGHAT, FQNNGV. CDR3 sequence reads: CASSRLAGGGSGRETQYF. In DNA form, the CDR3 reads TGTGCCAGCAGCAGGCTAGCGGGAGGGGGCAGCGGAAGAGAGACCCAGTACTTC.

CDR3: CASSSTRTGGAGGYTF. CDR3 DNA: TGTGCCAGCAGTTCCACCCGGACAGGGGGCGCGGGTGGCTACACCTTC. The gene calls are TRBV27 and TRBJ1-2, with TRBD1 matching 11 bases. With V trimmed by 4 bases and J by 7 bases, 11 bases remained unmatched. The CDR3 totals 16 residues. Germline V gene sequence: CDR1 MNHEY, CDR2 SMNVEV (reference sequence).

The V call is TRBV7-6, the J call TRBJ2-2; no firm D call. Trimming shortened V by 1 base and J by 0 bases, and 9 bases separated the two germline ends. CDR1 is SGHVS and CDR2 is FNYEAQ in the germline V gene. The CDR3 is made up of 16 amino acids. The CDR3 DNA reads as TGTGCCAGCAGCTTAGTCCAGGCTGCGAACACCGGGGAGCTGTTTTTT. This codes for CASSLVQAANTGELFF.

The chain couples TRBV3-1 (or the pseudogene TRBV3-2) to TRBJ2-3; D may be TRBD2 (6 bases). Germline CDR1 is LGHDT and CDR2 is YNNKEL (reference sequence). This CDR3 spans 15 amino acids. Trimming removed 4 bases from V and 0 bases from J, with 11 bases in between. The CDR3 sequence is CASSPGATSTDTQYF. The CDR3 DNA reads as TGTGCCAGCAGCCCGGGAGCAACTAGCACAGATACGCAGTATTTT.

For the CDR3, the DNA is TGTGCCAGCAGTGAATACAGTACCAGCGGGAGCTACGAGCAGTACTTC. Translating gives CASSEYSTSGSYEQYF. The gene calls are TRBV25-1 and TRBJ2-7; 8 bases fit TRBD2. The CDR3 has 16 amino acids. V was pared by 0 bases and J by 3 bases, with 7 bases of the junction left unmatched. Germline lookup yields CDR1 MGHDK and CDR2 SYGVNS.

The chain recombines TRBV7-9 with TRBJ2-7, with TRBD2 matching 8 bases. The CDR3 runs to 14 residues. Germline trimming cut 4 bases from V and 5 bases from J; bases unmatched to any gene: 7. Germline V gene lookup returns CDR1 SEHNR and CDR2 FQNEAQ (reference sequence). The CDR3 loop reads CASSSAGTSDEQYF. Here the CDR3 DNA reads TGTGCCAGCAGCTCAGCCGGGACTAGTGACGAGCAGTACTTC.

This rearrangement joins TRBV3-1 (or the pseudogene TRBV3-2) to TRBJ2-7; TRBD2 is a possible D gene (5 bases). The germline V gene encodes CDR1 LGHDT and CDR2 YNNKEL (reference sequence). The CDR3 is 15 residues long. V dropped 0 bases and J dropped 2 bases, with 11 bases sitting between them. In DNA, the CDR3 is TGTGCCAGCAGCCAAGAGTTAGGACTTGCCTACGAGCAGTACTTC. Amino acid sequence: CASSQELGLAYEQYF.

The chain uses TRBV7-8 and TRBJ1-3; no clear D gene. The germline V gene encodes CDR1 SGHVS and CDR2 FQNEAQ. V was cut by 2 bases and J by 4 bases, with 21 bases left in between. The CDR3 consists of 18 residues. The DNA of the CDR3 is TGTGCCAGCAGCTTAAGGAGGTCCCGGGTATCGGAGGGAAACACCATATATTTT. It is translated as CASSLRRSRVSEGNTIYF.

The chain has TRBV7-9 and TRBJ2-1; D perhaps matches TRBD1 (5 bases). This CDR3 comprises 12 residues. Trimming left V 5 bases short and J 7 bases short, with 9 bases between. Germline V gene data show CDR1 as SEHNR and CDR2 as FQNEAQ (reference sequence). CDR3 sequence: CASSLKGNEQFF. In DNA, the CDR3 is TGTGCCAGCAGCCTCAAGGGGAATGAGCAGTTCTTC.

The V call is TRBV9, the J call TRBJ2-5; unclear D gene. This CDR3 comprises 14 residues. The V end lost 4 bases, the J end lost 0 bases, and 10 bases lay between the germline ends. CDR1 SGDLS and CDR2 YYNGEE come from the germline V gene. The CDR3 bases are TGTGCCAGCAGCCCGAGGCCGTACCAAGAGACCCAGTACTTC. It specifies CASSPRPYQETQYF.

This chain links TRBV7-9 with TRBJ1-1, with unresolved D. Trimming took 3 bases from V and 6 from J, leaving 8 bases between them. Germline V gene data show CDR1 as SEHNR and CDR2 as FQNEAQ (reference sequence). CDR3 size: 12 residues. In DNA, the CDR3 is TGTGCCAGCAGCTTGTTGGAGTCTGAAGCTTTCTTT. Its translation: CASSLLESEAFF.

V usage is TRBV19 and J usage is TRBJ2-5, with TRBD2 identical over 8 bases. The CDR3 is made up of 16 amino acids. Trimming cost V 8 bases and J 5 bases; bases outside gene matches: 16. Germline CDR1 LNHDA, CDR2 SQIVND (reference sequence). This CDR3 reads CASSDLLSGGGETQYF. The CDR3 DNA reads TGTGCCAGTTCCGATTTACTCTCCGGCGGGGGGGAGACCCAGTACTTC. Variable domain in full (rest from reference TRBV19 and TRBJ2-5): DGGITQSPKYLFRKEGQNVTLSCEQNLNHDAMYWYRQDPGQGLRLIYYSQIVNDFQKGDIAEGYSVSREKKESFPLTVTSAQKNPTAFYLCASSDLLSGGGETQYFGPGTRLLVL.

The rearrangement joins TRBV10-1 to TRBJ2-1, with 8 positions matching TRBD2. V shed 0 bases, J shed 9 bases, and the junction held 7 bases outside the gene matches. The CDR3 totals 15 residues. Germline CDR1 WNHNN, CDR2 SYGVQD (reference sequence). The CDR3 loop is CASSESEREYGEQFF. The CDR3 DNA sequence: TGCGCCAGCAGTGAGTCGGAGCGGGAGTACGGTGAGCAGTTCTTC.

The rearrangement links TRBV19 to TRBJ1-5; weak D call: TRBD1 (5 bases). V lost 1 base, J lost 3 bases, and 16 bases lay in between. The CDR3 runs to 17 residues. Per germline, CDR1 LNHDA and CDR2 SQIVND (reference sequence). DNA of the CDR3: TGTGCCAGTAGTATAGTCGCCAGGGAACTTCTCAATCAGCCCCAGCATTTT. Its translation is CASSIVARELLNQPQHF.

CDR3 residues: CASSSGTGGLKTQYF. The CDR3 DNA follows: TGTGCCAGCAGCTCTGGCACAGGGGGCTTGAAGACCCAGTACTTC. This chain uses TRBV3-1 (or the pseudogene TRBV3-2) with TRBJ2-5; 9 bases line up with TRBD1. Per germline, CDR1 LGHDT and CDR2 YNNKEL (reference sequence). This CDR3 has 15 amino acids. V lost 5 bases and J lost 6; bases outside the gene matches: 10.

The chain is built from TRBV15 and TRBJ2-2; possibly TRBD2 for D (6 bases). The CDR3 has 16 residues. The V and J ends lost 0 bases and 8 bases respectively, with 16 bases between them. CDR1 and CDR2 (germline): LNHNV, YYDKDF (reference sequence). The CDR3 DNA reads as TGTGCCACCAGCAGAGATCGGCTAGCGCCAGTGGGGGAGCTGTTTTTT. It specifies CATSRDRLAPVGELFF.

In DNA form, the CDR3 reads TGTGCCAGCTCACCAATGGTGGGACAGGGGCGGGAAGCTTTCTTT. It yields the protein CASSPMVGQGREAFF. The J gene is TRBJ1-1, the V gene TRBV18; 10 nucleotides match TRBD1. The CDR3 consists of 15 residues. The ends lost 2 bases at V and 8 bases at J; junction bases unmatched: 8. Germline CDR1 reads KGHSH; CDR2 reads LQKENI.

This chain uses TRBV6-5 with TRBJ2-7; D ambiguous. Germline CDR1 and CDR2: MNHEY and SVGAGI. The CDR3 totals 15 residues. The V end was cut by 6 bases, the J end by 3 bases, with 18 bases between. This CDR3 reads CASSPLSGDRYEQYF. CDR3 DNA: TGTGCCAGCAGCCCCTTGTCCGGAGACCGCTACGAGCAGTACTTC.

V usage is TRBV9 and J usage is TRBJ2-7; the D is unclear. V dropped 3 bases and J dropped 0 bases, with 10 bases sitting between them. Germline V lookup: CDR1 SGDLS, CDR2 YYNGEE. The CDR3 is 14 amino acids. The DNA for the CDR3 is TGTGCCAGCAGCGCATCGCACAGCTCCTACGAGCAGTACTTC. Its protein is CASSASHSSYEQYF. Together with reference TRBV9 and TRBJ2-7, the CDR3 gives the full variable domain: DSGVTQTPKHLITATGQRVTLRCSPRSGDLSVYWYQQSLDQGLQFLIQYYNGEERAKGNILERFSAQQFPDLHSELNLSSLELGDSALYFCASSASHSSYEQYFGPGTRLTVT.

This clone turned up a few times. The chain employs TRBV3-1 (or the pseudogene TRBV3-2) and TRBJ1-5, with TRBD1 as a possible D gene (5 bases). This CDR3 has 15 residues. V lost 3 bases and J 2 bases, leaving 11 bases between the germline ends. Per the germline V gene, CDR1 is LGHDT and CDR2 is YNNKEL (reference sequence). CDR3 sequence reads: CASSQGQGGNQPQHF. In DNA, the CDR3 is TGTGCCAGCAGCCAGGGCCAGGGTGGCAATCAGCCCCAGCATTTT.

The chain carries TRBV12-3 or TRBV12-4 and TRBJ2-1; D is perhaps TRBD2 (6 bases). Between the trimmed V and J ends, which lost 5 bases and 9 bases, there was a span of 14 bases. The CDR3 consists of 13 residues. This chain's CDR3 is CASSPRLEAEQFF. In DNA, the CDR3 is TGTGCCAGCAGTCCGAGACTAGAAGCTGAGCAGTTCTTC.

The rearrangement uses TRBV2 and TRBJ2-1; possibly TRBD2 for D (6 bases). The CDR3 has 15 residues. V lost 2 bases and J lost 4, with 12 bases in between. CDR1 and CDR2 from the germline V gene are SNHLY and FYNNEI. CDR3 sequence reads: CASSERSGEYNEQFF. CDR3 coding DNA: TGTGCCAGCAGTGAAAGGTCGGGAGAGTACAATGAGCAGTTCTTC.

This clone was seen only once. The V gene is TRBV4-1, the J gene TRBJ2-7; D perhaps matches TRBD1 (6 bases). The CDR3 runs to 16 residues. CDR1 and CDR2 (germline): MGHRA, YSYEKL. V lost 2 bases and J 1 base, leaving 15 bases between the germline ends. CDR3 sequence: CASSQRTSGESYEQYF. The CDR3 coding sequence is TGCGCCAGCAGCCAAAGGACGTCAGGGGAATCCTACGAGCAGTACTTC.

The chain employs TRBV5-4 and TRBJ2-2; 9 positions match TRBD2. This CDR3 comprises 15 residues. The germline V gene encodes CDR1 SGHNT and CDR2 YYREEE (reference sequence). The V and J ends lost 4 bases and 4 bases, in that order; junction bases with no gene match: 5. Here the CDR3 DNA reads TGTGCCAGCAGCAGGGGACTAGCAGCCACCGGGGAGCTGTTTTTT. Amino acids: CASSRGLAATGELFF.